Listed here are 18 T cell receptor beta chains from one sample, sequenced in a study of T cell responses to AZD1222 COVID-19 vaccine. The data were produced by immunoSEQ multiplex PCR, yet TCRdb's version contains in-frame clones alone and is incomplete. Of roughly 150,000 clones listed, approximately 91% were seen once; the top ten hold 3.8%. The sample was peripheral blood, taken 28 days after the second AZD1222 dose. The receptors originated from an adult who received the AZD1222 COVID-19 vaccine.

This clone was recorded once. This chain joins TRBV2 and TRBJ1-2; D not resolved. From germline, CDR1 is SNHLY and CDR2 FYNNEI. The CDR3 has 12 amino acids. Trimming stripped 4 bases from V and 4 bases from J, with 7 bases between. CDR3: CASSGPLYGYTF. The CDR3 DNA sequence: TGTGCCAGCAGTGGACCGCTCTATGGCTACACCTTC.

V and J are TRBV7-9 and TRBJ2-5, with a weak D call TRBD2 (6 bases). CDR3 length equals 16 residues. V lost 4 bases to trimming and J lost 2 bases, with 17 bases between them. Germline V gene sequence: CDR1 SEHNR, CDR2 FQNEAQ (reference sequence). The CDR3, as DNA: TGTGCCAGCAGCTCTCCCGACCCCGGGACTCAAGAGACCCAGTACTTC. Translated, it gives CASSSPDPGTQETQYF.

The table lists this clone with a count of one. The CDR3 nucleotides are TGTGCCAGTAGTATTGATTTCGGGGCAGGCTACGAGCAGTACTTC. This translates into CASSIDFGAGYEQYF. V and J are TRBV19 and TRBJ2-7; D tentatively reads TRBD1 or TRBD2 (5 bases each). Deletions cut 3 bases from V and 3 bases from J, with 15 bases between. The germline gives CDR1 LNHDA, CDR2 SQIVND (reference sequence). The CDR3 runs 15 residues.

As regards this clone: Germline and junction disagree at one end, which may indicate a read error. The same CDR3 also results from other DNA sequences found in this sample. V and J are TRBV19 and TRBJ1-5; D uncertain. Germline CDR1 LNHDA, CDR2 SQIVND (reference sequence). There are 14 residues in the CDR3. CDR3 in DNA: TGTGCCAGCAGTATTGAGTATAGCAATCAGCCCCAGCATTTT. It codes for CASSIEYSNQPQHF. Using reference TRBV19 and TRBJ1-5 for the parts outside the CDR3, the full variable domain is DGGITQSPKYLFRKEGQNVTLSCEQNLNHDAMYWYRQDPGQGLRLIYYSQIVNDFQKGDIAEGYSVSREKKESFPLTVTSAQKNPTAFYLCASSIEYSNQPQHFGDGTRLSIL.

The chain uses TRBV3-1 (or the pseudogene TRBV3-2) and TRBJ2-4; 9 bases are a match to TRBD1. The CDR3 spans 14 residues. Unmatched junction bases numbered 7, after V lost 4 bases and J lost 9 bases. Looked up from germline, CDR1 is LGHDT and CDR2 is YNNKEL (reference sequence). The CDR3 DNA is TGTGCCAGCAGCCTACAGGGGGCGAGGAGCATTCAGTACTTC. Its protein product is CASSLQGARSIQYF.

This chain uses TRBV21-1 with TRBJ1-5. TRBV21-1 is an annotated pseudogene. This CDR3 has 17 amino acids. In DNA form, the CDR3 reads TGTGCCAGCAGCAAACCGAGGAGAGGAGTGGGCAATCAGCCCCAGCATTTT. This sequence encodes CASSKPRRGVGNQPQHF.

The chain couples TRBV9 to TRBJ1-2; D is uncertain. Germline V lookup: CDR1 SGDLS, CDR2 YYNGEE. V was trimmed by 5 bases and J by 4 bases, leaving 15 bases between them. The CDR3 covers 14 residues. CDR3 DNA: TGTGCCAGCAGGGGCACTGATGACCTCTATGGCTACACCTTC. Protein: CASRGTDDLYGYTF. The full variable domain, completed using reference TRBV9 and TRBJ1-2, is DSGVTQTPKHLITATGQRVTLRCSPRSGDLSVYWYQQSLDQGLQFLIQYYNGEERAKGNILERFSAQQFPDLHSELNLSSLELGDSALYFCASRGTDDLYGYTFGSGTRLTVV.

V usage is TRBV6-4 and J usage is TRBJ2-6; D gene ambiguous. The CDR3 sequence is 16 residues long. CDR1 and CDR2 (germline): MRHNA, SNTAGT. The V end was cut by 3 bases, the J end by 0 bases, with 9 bases between. CDR3 loop: CASSESGHSGANVLTF. The DNA of the CDR3 is TGTGCCAGCAGTGAAAGTGGGCACTCTGGGGCCAACGTCCTGACTTTC.

Concerning this clone itself: One end of the junction fails to match germline, which may point to a read error. This chain joins TRBV6-1 and TRBJ1-1; no clear D gene. The CDR3 consists of 14 residues. Germline CDR1 and CDR2: MNHNS and SASEGT. CDR3 bases: TGTGCCAGCAGTGAAGTGTTCCCAGGCGGCACGCCAATCTTT. Residues: CASSEVFPGGTPIF.

The gene calls are TRBV5-5 and TRBJ2-7, with D possibly being TRBD2 (6 bases). Trimming took 2 bases from V and 2 from J, leaving 17 bases between them. This CDR3 spans 16 amino acids. Germline V lookup: CDR1 SGHKS, CDR2 YYEKEE (reference sequence). The CDR3 spells CASSFGPPGEAYEQYF. Written as DNA, the CDR3 is TGTGCCAGCAGCTTCGGGCCCCCGGGGGAAGCCTACGAGCAGTACTTC.

The chain uses TRBV9 and TRBJ2-3, with 9 nucleotides matching TRBD2. There are 16 residues in the CDR3. Germline assignment: CDR1 SGDLS and CDR2 YYNGEE. J was trimmed by 3 bases and V by 0 bases; bases with no gene match: 5. Here the CDR3 DNA reads TGTGCCAGCAGCGTAGGTAGCGGGAGTGGGACAGATACGCAGTATTTT. Translation: CASSVGSGSGTDTQYF.

CDR3 nucleotides: TGTGCCAGCAGCTTAGTGGGCACCTCCTACGAGCAGTACTTC. As protein: CASSLVGTSYEQYF. V and J are TRBV11-1 and TRBJ2-7; D ambiguous. The CDR3 contains 14 residues. CDR1 and CDR2 from the germline V gene are SGHAT and FQDESV (reference sequence). The germline V and J ends were trimmed by 1 base and 0 bases, with 7 bases remaining between them.

The chain employs TRBV5-6 and TRBJ1-2, with 11 bases aligning to TRBD1. V shed 3 bases and J 5 bases; nucleotides not matched to a gene: 15. Germline V gene sequence: CDR1 SGHDT, CDR2 YYEEEE. The CDR3 runs to 18 residues. CDR3 loop: CASSSYIRTGGAGYGYTF. In nucleotides, the CDR3 is TGTGCCAGCAGCTCCTACATAAGGACAGGGGGCGCGGGGTATGGCTACACCTTC.

This clone was detected only a few times. The chain recombines TRBV5-6 with TRBJ2-7, with D perhaps TRBD2 (5 bases). The CDR3 covers 12 residues. CDR1 SGHDT and CDR2 YYEEEE come from the germline V gene. The V and J ends lost 4 bases and 3 bases respectively, with 8 bases between them. The CDR3 DNA reads as TGTGCCAGCAGCCGGGATTTCTACGAGCAGTACTTC. Its protein product is CASSRDFYEQYF.

This clone has just one count. This sequence joins TRBV6-1 and TRBJ1-6, with D unresolved. Germline V gene lookup returns CDR1 MNHNS and CDR2 SASEGT. V was pared by 3 bases and J by 15 bases, with 18 bases between. The CDR3 has 14 amino acids. CDR3 in DNA: TGTGCCAGCAGTGACAGGCCTGACATATGGCTCCTCCACTTT. Encoded protein: CASSDRPDIWLLHF.

CDR3 nucleotide sequence: TGTGCCAGCAGCTCCCCCCGGGGGGGCACCGGGGAGCTGTTTTTT. It yields the protein CASSSPRGGTGELFF. The chain recombines TRBV7-9 with TRBJ2-2; 8 bases match TRBD2. With 4 bases clipped from V and 4 bases from J, the junction kept 5 bases outside the gene matches. CDR3 length: 15 amino acids. Germline V gene data show CDR1 as SEHNR and CDR2 as FQNEAQ (reference sequence). The entire variable domain, with the rest obtained from reference TRBV7-9 and TRBJ2-2, is as follows: DTGVSQNPRHKITKRGQNVTFRCDPISEHNRLYWYRQTLGQGPEFLTYFQNEAQLEKSRLLSDRFSAERPKGSFSTLEIQRTEQGDSAMYLCASSSPRGGTGELFFGEGSRLTVL.

The count of this clone is one. The chain couples TRBV29-1 to TRBJ1-5; perhaps TRBD1 as D (6 bases). V lost 6 bases and J lost 7, with 16 bases in between. Germline V gene data show CDR1 as SQVTM and CDR2 as ANQGSEA. CDR3 length: 13 amino acids. The CDR3 region has the DNA TGCAGCGTCAACACAGGGTTGGACCAGCCCCAGCATTTT. It encodes CSVNTGLDQPQHF.

The chain joins TRBV2 to TRBJ1-1; unclear D gene. Germline assignment: CDR1 SNHLY and CDR2 FYNNEI. V was trimmed by 7 bases and J by 4 bases, leaving 16 bases between them. CDR3 length: 14 residues. CDR3 sequence reads: CASTWSPWGTEAFF. The DNA for the CDR3 is TGTGCCAGCACGTGGAGCCCTTGGGGCACTGAAGCTTTCTTT.